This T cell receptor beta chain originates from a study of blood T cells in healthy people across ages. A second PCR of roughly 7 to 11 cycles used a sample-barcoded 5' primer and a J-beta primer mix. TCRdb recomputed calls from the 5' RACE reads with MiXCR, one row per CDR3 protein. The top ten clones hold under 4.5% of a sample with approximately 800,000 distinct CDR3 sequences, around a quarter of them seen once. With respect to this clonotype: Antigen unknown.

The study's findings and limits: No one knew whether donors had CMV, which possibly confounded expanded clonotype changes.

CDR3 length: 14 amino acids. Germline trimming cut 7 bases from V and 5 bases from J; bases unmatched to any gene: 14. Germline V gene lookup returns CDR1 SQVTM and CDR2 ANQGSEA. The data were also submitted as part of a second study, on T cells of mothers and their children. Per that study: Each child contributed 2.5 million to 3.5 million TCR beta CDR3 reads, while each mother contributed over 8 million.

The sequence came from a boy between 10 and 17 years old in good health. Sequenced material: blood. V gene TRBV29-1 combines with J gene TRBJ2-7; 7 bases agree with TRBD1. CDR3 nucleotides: TGCAGCGCCGTGTTCATAGGGGGCGAAAACGAGCAGTACTTC. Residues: CSAVFIGGENEQYF.